The clone carrying this T cell receptor (beta chain) appeared once. The antigen is not known. The data derive from a study of cytomegalovirus exposure and HLA in healthy donors. On the study more broadly: Genotyping showed around 80% of 350 to 400 donors falling in the Caucasian-associated ancestry cluster. Overall study findings and caveats: TCR beta chains numbering some 160 were designated cytomegalovirus-associated. Most subjects' HLA-A and HLA-B alleles were reportedly predicted from TCR beta sequences.

Trimming left V 0 bases short and J 0 bases short, with 7 bases between. CDR1 is SGDLS and CDR2 is YYNGEE in the germline V gene. The CDR3 spans 15 residues. The study ran its PCR with 60 Vbeta and 13 Jbeta primers. Profiled with immunoSEQ multiplex PCR; TCRdb holds only in-frame clones, not every one. In the table there are 110,000 or so clones, around 70% of which are singletons. The chain is built from TRBV9 and TRBJ1-5; no reliable D call. The clonotype was recovered from a young man in good health and CMV-seronegative. The sequenced sample was PBMCs. DNA of the CDR3: TGTGCCAGCAGCGTAGAGGCGGATAGCAATCAGCCCCAGCATTTT. This translates into CASSVEADSNQPQHF.